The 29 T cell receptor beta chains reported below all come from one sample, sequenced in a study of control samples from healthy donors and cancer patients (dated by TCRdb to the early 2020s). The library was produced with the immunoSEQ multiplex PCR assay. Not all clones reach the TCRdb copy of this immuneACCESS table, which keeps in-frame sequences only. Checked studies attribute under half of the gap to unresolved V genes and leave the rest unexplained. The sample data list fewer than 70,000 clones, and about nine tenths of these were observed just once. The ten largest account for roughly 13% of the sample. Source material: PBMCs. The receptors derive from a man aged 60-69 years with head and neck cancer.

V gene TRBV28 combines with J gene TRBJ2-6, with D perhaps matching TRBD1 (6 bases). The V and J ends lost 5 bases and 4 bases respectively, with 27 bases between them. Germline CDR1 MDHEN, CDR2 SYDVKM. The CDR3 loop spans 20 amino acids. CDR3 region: CASSHVLGRRQDLGANVLTF. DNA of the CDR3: TGTGCCAGCAGTCACGTCCTGGGACGGAGACAGGATCTGGGGGCCAACGTCCTGACTTTC. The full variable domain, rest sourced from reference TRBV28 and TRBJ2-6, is DVKVTQSSRYLVKRTGEKVFLECVQDMDHENMFWYRQDPGLGLRLIYFSYDVKMKEKGDIPEGYSVSREKKERFSLILESASTNQTSMYLCASSHVLGRRQDLGANVLTFGAGSRLTVL.

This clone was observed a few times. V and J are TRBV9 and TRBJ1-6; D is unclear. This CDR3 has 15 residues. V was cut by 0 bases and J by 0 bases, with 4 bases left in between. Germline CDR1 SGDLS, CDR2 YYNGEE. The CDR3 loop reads CASSVGSSYNSPLHF. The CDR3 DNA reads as TGTGCCAGCAGCGTAGGGAGCTCCTATAATTCACCCCTCCACTTT.

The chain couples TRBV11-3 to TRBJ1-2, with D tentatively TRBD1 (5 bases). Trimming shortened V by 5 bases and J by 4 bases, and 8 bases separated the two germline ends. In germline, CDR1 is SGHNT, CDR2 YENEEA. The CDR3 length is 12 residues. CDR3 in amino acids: CASSAGGYGYTF. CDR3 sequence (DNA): TGTGCCAGCAGCGCCGGGGGCTATGGCTACACCTTC.

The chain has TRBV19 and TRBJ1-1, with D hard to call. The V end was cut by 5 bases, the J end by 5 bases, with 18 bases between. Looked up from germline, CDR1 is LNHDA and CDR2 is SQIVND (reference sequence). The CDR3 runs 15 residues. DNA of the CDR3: TGTGCCAGTAGTGGCCTCGGGCAGGTGAGGACTGAAGCTTTCTTT. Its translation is CASSGLGQVRTEAFF.

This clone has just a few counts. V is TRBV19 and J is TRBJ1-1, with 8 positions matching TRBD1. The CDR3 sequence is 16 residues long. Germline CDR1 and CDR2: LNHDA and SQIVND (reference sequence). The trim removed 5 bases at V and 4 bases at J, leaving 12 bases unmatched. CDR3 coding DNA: TGTGCCAGTAGTTCGCCCGACAGGGGAGGAAGCACTGAAGCTTTCTTT. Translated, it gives CASSSPDRGGSTEAFF.

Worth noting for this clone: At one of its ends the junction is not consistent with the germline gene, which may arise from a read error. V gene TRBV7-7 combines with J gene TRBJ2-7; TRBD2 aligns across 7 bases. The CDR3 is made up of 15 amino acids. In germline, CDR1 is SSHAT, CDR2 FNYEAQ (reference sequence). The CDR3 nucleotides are TGTGCTAGCAGCTTAGCCGAGCGGGGCGTGTACGAGCAGTACTTC. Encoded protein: CASSLAERGVYEQYF.

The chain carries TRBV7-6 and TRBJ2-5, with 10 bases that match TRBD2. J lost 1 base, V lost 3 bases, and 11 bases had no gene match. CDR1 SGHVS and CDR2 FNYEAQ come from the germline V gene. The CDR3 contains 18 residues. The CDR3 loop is CASSFGHSGGRLQETQYF. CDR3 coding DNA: TGTGCCAGCAGCTTCGGCCATAGCGGGGGGCGACTCCAAGAGACCCAGTACTTC.

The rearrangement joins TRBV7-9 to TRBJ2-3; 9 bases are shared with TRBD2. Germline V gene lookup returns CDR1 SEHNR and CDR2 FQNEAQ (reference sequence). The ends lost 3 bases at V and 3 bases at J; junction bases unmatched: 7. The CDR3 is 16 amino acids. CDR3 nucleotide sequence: TGTGCCAGCAGCTTTCACGCCAGCGGGGGGACAGATACGCAGTATTTT. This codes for CASSFHASGGTDTQYF.

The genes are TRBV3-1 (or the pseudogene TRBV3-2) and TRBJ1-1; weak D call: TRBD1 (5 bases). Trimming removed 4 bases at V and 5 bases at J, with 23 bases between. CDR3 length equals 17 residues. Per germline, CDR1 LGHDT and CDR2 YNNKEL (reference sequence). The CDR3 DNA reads TGTGCCAGCAGCCGAGCGGGAGGGGTAGGCGGAAAAACTGAAGCTTTCTTT. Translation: CASSRAGGVGGKTEAFF.

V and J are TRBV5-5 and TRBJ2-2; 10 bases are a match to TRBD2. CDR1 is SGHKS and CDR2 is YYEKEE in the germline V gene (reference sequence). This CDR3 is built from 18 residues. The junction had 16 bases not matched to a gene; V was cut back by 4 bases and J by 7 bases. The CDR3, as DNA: TGTGCCAGCAGCCCCGGTTGGGAGCGGGAGGGCCTGAACGGGGAGCTGTTTTTT. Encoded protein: CASSPGWEREGLNGELFF.

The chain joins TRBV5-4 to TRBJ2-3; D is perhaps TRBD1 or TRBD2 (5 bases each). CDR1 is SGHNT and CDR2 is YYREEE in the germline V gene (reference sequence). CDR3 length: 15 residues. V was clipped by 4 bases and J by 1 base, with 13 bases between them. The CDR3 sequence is CASSQGQGGTDTQYF. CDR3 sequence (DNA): TGTGCCAGCAGCCAAGGGCAGGGAGGCACAGATACGCAGTATTTT.

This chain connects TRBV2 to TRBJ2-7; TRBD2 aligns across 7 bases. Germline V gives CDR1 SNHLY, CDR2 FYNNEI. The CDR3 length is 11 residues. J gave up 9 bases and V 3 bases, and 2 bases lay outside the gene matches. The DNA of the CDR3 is TGTGCCAGCAGTGATTCGGGAGGGCAGTACTTC. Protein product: CASSDSGGQYF.

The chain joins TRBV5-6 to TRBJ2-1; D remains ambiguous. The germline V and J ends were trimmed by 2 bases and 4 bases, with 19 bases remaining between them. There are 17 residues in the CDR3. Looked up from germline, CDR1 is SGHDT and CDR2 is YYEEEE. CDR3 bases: TGTGCCAGCAGCTTTAGTCGAGTGATAGGTATTTACAATGAGCAGTTCTTC. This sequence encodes CASSFSRVIGIYNEQFF.

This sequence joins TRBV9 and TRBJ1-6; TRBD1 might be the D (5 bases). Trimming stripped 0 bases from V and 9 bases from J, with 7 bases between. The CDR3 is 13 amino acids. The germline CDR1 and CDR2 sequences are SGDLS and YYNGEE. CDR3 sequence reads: CASSVGGVSPLHF. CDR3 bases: TGTGCCAGCAGCGTAGGGGGGGTTTCACCCCTCCACTTT.

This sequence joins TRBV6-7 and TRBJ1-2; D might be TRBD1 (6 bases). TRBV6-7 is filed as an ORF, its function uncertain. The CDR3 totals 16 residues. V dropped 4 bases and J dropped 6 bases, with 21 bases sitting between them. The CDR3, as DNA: TGTGCCAGCAGTTCCCTCTTTCTTCGGGACATTGATGGCTACACCTTC. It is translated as CASSSLFLRDIDGYTF.

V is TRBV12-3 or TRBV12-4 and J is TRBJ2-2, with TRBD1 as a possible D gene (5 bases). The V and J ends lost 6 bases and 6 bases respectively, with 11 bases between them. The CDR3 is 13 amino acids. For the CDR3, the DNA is TGTGCCAGCAGACCCCGACAGCCCGGGGAGCTGTTTTTT. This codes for CASRPRQPGELFF.

CDR3 DNA: TGTGCCACACAGCTCAACATGAACACTGAAGCTTTCTTT. It yields the protein CATQLNMNTEAFF. The chain recombines TRBV10-3 with TRBJ1-1, with unresolved D. The CDR3 spans 13 residues. The V gene's germline CDR1 is ENHRY and CDR2 SYGVKD. Trimming stripped 10 bases from V and 0 bases from J, with 12 bases between.

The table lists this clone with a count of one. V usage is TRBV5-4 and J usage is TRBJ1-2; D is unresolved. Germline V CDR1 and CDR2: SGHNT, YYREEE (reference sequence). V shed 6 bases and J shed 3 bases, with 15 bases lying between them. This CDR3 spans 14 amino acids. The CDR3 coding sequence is TGTGCCAGCACCACGGATATCGGCGACTATGGCTACACCTTC. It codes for CASTTDIGDYGYTF.

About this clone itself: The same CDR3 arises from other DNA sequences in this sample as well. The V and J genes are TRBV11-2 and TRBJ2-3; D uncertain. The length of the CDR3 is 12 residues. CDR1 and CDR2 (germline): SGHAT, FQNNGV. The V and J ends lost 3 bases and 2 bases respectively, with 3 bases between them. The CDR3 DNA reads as TGTGCCAGCAGCTTCAACACAGATACGCAGTATTTT. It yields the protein CASSFNTDTQYF.

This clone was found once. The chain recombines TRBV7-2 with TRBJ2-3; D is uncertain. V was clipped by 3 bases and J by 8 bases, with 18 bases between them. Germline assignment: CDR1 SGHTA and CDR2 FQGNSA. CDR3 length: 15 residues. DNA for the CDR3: TGTGCCAGCAGCTTGATACGCGACCCTGGCGGTACGCAGTATTTT. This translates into CASSLIRDPGGTQYF.

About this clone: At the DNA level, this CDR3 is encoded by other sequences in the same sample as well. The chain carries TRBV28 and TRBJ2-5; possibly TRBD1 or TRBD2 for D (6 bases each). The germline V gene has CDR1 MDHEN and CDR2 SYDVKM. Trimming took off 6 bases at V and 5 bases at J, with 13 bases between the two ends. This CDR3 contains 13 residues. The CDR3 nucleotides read TGTGCCAGCAGCCTAGGGGGGTTGGAGACCCAGTACTTC. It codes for CASSLGGLETQYF.

CDR3 DNA sequence: TGTGCCACCAGTGATCCCATAGGAGGGGGATGGACAGATACGCAGTATTTT. Translating gives CATSDPIGGGWTDTQYF. V and J are TRBV24-1 and TRBJ2-3; the D gene could be TRBD1 or TRBD2 (6 bases each). CDR1 KGHDR and CDR2 SFDVKD come from the germline V gene. Between the trimmed V and J ends, which lost 3 bases and 3 bases, there was a span of 18 bases. There are 17 residues in the CDR3.

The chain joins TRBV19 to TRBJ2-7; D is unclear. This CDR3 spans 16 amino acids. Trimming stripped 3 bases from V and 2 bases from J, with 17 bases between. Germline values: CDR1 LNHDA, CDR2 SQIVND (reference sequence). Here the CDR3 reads CASSMVGFGYTYEQYF. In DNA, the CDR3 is TGTGCCAGTAGTATGGTGGGATTTGGGTACACCTACGAGCAGTACTTC.

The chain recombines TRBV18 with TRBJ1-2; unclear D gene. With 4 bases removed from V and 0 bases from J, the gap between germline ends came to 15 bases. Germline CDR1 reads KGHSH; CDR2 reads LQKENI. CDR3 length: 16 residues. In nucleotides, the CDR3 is TGTGCCAGCTCACAAACATCTGGCAGATCTAACTATGGCTACACCTTC. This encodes CASSQTSGRSNYGYTF.

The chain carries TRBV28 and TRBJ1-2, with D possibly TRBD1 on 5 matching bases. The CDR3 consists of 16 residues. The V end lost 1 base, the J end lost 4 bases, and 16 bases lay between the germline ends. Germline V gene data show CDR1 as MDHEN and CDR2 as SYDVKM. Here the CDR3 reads CASSLLYETARYGYTF. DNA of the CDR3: TGTGCCAGCAGTTTATTATATGAGACAGCCCGCTATGGCTACACCTTC.

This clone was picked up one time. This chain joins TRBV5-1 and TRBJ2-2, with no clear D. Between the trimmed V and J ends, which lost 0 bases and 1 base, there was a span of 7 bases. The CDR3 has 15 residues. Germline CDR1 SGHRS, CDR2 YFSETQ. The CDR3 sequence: CASSLAEVNTGELFF. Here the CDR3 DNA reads TGCGCCAGCAGCTTGGCTGAGGTGAACACCGGGGAGCTGTTTTTT.

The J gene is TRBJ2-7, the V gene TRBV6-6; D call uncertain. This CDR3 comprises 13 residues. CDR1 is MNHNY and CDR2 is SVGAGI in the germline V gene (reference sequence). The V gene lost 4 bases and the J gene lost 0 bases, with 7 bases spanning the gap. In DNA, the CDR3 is TGTGCCAGCAGTTTTCTTTCCTCCTACGAGCAGTACTTC. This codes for CASSFLSSYEQYF.

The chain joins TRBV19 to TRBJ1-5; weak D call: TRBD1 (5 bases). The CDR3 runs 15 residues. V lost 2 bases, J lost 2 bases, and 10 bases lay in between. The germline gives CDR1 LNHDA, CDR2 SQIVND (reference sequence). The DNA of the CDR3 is TGTGCCAGTAGTATACGGGGGTTTGGCAATCAGCCCCAGCATTTT. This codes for CASSIRGFGNQPQHF. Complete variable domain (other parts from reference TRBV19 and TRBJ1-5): DGGITQSPKYLFRKEGQNVTLSCEQNLNHDAMYWYRQDPGQGLRLIYYSQIVNDFQKGDIAEGYSVSREKKESFPLTVTSAQKNPTAFYLCASSIRGFGNQPQHFGDGTRLSIL.

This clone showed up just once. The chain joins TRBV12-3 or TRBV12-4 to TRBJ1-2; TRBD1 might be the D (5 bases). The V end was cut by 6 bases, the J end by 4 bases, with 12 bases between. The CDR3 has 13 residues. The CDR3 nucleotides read TGTGCCAGCAGCCCGACAGTCTCCTATGGCTACACCTTC. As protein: CASSPTVSYGYTF.